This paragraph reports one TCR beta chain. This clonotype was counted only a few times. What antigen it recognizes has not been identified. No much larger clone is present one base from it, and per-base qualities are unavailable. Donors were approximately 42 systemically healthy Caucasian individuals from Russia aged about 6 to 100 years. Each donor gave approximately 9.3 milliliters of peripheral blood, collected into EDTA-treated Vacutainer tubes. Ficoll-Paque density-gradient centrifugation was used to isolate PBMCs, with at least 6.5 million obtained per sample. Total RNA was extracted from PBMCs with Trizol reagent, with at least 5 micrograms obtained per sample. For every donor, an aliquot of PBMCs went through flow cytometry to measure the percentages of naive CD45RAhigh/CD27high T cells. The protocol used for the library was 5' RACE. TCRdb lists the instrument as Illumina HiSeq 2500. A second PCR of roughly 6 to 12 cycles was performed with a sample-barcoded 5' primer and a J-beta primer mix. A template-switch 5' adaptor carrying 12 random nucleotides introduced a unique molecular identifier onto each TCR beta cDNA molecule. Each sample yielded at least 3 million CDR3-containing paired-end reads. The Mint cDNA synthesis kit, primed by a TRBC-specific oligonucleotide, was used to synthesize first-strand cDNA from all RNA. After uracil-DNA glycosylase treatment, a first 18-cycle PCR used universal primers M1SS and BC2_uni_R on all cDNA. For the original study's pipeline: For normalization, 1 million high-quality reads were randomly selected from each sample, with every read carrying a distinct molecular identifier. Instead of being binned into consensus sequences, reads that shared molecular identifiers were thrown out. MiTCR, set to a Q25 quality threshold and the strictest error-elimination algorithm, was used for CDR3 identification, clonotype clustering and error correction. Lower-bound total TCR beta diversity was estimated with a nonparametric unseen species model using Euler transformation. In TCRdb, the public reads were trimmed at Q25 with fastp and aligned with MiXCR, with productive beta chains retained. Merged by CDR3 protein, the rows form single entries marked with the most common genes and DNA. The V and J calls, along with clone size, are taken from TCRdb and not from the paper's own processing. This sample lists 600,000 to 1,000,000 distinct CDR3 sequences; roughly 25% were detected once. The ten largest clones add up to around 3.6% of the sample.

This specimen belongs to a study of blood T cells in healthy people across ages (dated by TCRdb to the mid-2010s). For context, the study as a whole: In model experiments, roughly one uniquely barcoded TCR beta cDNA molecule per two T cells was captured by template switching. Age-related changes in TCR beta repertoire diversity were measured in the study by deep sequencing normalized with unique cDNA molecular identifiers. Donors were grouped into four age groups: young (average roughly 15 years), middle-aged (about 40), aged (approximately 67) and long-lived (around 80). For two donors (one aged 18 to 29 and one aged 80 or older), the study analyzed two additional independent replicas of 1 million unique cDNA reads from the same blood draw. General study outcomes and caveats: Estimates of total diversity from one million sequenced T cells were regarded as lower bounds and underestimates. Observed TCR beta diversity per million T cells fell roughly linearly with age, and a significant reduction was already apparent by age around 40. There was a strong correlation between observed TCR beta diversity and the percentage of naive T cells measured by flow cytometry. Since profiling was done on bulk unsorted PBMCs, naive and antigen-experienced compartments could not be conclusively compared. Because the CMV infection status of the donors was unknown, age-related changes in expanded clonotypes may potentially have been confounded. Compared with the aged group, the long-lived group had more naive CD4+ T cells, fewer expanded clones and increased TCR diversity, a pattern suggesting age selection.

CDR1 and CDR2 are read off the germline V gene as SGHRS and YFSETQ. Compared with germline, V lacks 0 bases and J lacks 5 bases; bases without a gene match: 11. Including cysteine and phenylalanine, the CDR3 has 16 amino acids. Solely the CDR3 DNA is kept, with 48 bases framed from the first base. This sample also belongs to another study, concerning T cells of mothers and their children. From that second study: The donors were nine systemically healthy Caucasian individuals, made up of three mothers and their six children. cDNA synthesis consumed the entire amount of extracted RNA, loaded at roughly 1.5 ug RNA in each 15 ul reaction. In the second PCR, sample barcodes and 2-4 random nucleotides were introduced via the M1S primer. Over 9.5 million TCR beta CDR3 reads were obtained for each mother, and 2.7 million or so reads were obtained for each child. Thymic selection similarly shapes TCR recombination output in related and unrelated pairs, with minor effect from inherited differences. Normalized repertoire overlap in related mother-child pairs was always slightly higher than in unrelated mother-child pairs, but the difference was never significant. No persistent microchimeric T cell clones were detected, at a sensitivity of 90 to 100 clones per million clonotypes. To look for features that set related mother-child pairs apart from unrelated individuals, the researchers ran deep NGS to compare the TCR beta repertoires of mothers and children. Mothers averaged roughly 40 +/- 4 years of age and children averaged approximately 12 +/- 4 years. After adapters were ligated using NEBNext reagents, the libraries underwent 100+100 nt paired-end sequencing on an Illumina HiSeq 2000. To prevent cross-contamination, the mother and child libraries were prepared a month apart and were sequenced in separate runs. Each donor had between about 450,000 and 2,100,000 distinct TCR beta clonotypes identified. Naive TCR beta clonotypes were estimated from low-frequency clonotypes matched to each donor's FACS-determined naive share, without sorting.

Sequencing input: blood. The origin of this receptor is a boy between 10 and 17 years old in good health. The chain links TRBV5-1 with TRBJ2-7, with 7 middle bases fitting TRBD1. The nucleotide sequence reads TGCGCCAGCAGCTTGGTAACGGCAGGGGGTAACGACGAGCAGTACTTC. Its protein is CASSLVTAGGNDEQYF.